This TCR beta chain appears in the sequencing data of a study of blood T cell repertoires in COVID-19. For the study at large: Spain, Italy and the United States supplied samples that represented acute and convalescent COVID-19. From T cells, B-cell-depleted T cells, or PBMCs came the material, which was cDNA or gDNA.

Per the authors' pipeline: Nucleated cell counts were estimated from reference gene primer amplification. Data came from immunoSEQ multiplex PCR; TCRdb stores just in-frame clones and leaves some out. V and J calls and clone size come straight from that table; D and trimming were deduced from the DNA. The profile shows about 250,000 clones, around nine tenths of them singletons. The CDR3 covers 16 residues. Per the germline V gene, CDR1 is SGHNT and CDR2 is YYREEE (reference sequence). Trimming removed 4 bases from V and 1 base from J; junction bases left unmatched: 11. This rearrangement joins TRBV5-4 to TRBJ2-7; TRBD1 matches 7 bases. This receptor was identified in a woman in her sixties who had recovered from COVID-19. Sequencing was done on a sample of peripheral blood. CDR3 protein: CASSTASRDSSYEQYF. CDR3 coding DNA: TGTGCCAGCAGCACCGCCTCCCGGGACAGTTCCTACGAGCAGTACTTC.